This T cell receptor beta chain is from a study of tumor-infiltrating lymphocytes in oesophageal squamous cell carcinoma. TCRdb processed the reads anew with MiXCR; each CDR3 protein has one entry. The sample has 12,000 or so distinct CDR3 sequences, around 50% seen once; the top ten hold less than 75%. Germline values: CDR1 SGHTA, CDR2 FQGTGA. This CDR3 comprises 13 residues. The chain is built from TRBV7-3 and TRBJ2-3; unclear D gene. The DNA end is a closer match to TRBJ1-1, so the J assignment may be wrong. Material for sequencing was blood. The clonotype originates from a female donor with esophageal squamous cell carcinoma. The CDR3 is CASSSNRNTEAFF. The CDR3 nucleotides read TGTGCCAGCAGCTCCAACAGGAACACTGAAGCTTTCTTT.